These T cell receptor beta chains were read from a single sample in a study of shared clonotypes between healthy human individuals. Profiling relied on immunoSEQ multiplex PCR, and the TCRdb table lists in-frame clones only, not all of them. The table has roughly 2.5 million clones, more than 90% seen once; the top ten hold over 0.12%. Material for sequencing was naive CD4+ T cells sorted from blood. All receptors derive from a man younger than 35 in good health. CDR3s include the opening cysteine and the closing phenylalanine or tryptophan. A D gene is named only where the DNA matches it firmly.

DNA: TGTGCCAGCAGTGACCGCGGACCGAGGGGGGAACAGCCCCAGCATTTT
CDR3: CASSDRGPRGEQPQHF
V: TRBV25-1
D: -
J: TRBJ1-5

DNA: TGTGCCAGCTGGTGGGGCACTGAAGCTTTCTTT
CDR3: CASWWGTEAFF
V: TRBV28
D: -
J: TRBJ1-1

DNA: TGCGCCAGCAGCTTGGAAAGGTGGGCCAACACAGATACGCAGTATTTT
CDR3: CASSLERWANTDTQYF
V: TRBV5-1
D: -
J: TRBJ2-3

DNA: TGCGCCAGCAGCTTGGAGGCTAGCGGGAGGGCCTCAGATACGCAGTATTTT
CDR3: CASSLEASGRASDTQYF
V: TRBV5-1
D: TRBD2
J: TRBJ2-3

DNA: TGTGCCAGCAGTGAGGGGGGCCGATTCCACTTC
CDR3: CASSEGGRFHF
V: TRBV25-1
D: -
J: TRBJ2-5

DNA: TGTGCCAGCAGCTTGGGCGGTGGGGCACTTCACTCTGGAAACACCATATATTTT
CDR3: CASSLGGGALHSGNTIYF
V: TRBV11-2
D: -
J: TRBJ1-3

DNA: TGTGCCACCAGCAGAGATCGGGAGACAGGGGATACAGCTTTCTTT
CDR3: CATSRDRETGDTAFF
V: TRBV15
D: TRBD1
J: TRBJ1-1

DNA: TGCAGTGCTACCCCCGGCGGCGAGCAGTACTTC
CDR3: CSATPGGEQYF
V: TRBV20-1
D: -
J: TRBJ2-7

DNA: TGTGCCAGTAGTATAGACGGGACTACCGATACGCAGTATTTT
CDR3: CASSIDGTTDTQYF
V: TRBV19
D: TRBD2
J: TRBJ2-3

DNA: TGCGCCAGCAGCACACTCGGGGGCTTCAACACCGGGGAGCTGTTTTTT
CDR3: CASSTLGGFNTGELFF
V: TRBV5-1
D: -
J: TRBJ2-2

DNA: TGTGCCAGCAGTTTATTTCGCGGAGCGGGGGACTCCTACGAGCAGTACTTC
CDR3: CASSLFRGAGDSYEQYF
V: TRBV27
D: TRBD2
J: TRBJ2-7